What follows are 32 T cell receptor beta chains derived from one specimen sequenced in a study of blood T cell repertoires in COVID-19. Profiled with immunoSEQ multiplex PCR; TCRdb holds only in-frame clones, not every one. The repertoire holds roughly 140,000 clones, with 76% as singletons. Sequenced material: peripheral blood. The receptor set was obtained from a woman older than 75 with acute or convalescent COVID-19.

The rearrangement links TRBV7-2 to TRBJ2-7; 15 positions match TRBD2. CDR3 length: 17 amino acids. V trimming: 1 base; J trimming: 3 bases; junction bases outside the gene matches: 4. CDR1 is SGHTA and CDR2 is FQGNSA in the germline V gene. The CDR3 DNA reads as TGTGCCAGCAGCTTAGAACCGGGACTAGCGGGGGGCTACGAGCAGTACTTC. It translates to CASSLEPGLAGGYEQYF.

V and J are TRBV4-2 and TRBJ1-4; 8 nucleotides align to TRBD1. This CDR3 region has 15 residues. Germline assignment: CDR1 LGHNA and CDR2 YNFKEQ. V shed 1 base and J 5 bases; nucleotides not matched to a gene: 3. CDR3 sequence: CASSQAGGLNEKLFF. CDR3 bases: TGTGCCAGCAGCCAAGCAGGGGGCCTCAATGAAAAACTGTTTTTT.

The V call is TRBV11-2, the J call TRBJ1-4, with D perhaps TRBD1 (5 bases). This CDR3 contains 13 residues. Trimming removed 2 bases at V and 8 bases at J, with 9 bases between. Germline V gene data show CDR1 as SGHAT and CDR2 as FQNNGV. The CDR3 protein is CASSLQGFEKLFF. CDR3 nucleotide sequence: TGTGCCAGCAGCTTACAGGGTTTCGAAAAACTGTTTTTT.

This clone was detected only a few times. This chain uses TRBV5-1 with TRBJ2-1; D uncertain. Germline values: CDR1 SGHRS, CDR2 YFSETQ. This CDR3 region has 14 residues. Trimming shortened V by 0 bases and J by 9 bases, and 13 bases separated the two germline ends. CDR3 DNA sequence: TGCGCCAGCAGCTTGGCCCAGGATGTGGGTGAGCAGTTCTTC. This gives the protein CASSLAQDVGEQFF.

The J gene is TRBJ2-1, the V gene TRBV3-1 (or the pseudogene TRBV3-2); 7 positions agree with TRBD2. CDR3 length equals 20 residues. V lost 0 bases and J lost 7; bases outside the gene matches: 21. Looked up from germline, CDR1 is LGHDT and CDR2 is YNNKEL (reference sequence). CDR3 sequence (DNA): TGTGCCAGCAGCCAAGACAATATTCGGTTATGGGGGAGGGCCGGAAATGAGCAGTTCTTC. Amino acid sequence: CASSQDNIRLWGRAGNEQFF.

This clone was seen only a few times. This chain joins TRBV6-5 and TRBJ2-1; 13 positions agree with TRBD2. Germline CDR1 is MNHEY and CDR2 is SVGAGI. The CDR3 covers 16 residues. The V gene end was trimmed by 4 bases and the J gene end by 7 bases; junction bases not matched to a gene: 7. CDR3 in amino acids: CASSWTSGSILNEQFF. DNA for the CDR3: TGTGCCAGCAGTTGGACTAGCGGGAGTATTTTGAATGAGCAGTTCTTC.

The sample holds a few counts of this clone. This chain joins TRBV6-5 and TRBJ1-1; the D gene is possibly TRBD1 (5 bases). The germline V and J ends were trimmed by 3 bases and 4 bases, with 15 bases remaining between them. In germline, CDR1 is MNHEY, CDR2 SVGAGI. This CDR3 has 15 amino acids. CDR3 residues: CASSYRADGGTEAFF. CDR3 DNA: TGTGCCAGCAGTTATAGGGCTGACGGGGGCACTGAAGCTTTCTTT.

The chain has TRBV5-1 and TRBJ2-7; 8 positions match TRBD1. Germline V CDR1 and CDR2: SGHRS, YFSETQ. CDR3 size: 17 residues. The trim removed 0 bases at V and 1 base at J, leaving 9 bases unmatched. The CDR3 here is CASSLATGAMLSYEQYF. The DNA of the CDR3 is TGCGCCAGCAGCTTGGCGACAGGGGCAATGCTTTCCTACGAGCAGTACTTC.

V and J are TRBV18 and TRBJ1-2, with D possibly TRBD1 on 6 matching bases. Germline CDR1 and CDR2: KGHSH and LQKENI. The CDR3 spans 16 residues. V was cut by 3 bases and J by 4 bases, with 18 bases left in between. The CDR3 DNA is TGTGCCAGCTCACCGACCGAGAACAGGGCCGGCTATGGCTACACCTTC. This translates into CASSPTENRAGYGYTF. Variable domain in full (rest from reference TRBV18 and TRBJ1-2): NAGVMQNPRHLVRRRGQEARLRCSPMKGHSHVYWYRQLPEEGLKFMVYLQKENIIDESGMPKERFSAEFPKEGPSILRIQQVVRGDSAAYFCASSPTENRAGYGYTFGSGTRLTVV.

This rearrangement joins TRBV11-3 to TRBJ1-1, with 9 bases that match TRBD1. The germline CDR1 and CDR2 sequences are SGHNT and YENEEA. Trimming took 7 bases from V and 10 from J; bases not matched to a gene: 19. CDR3 length: 16 residues. The CDR3 nucleotides read TGTGCCAGCACCCTTGGTTCGGGACAGGGAAAAGAGGGAGCTTTCTTT. As protein: CASTLGSGQGKEGAFF.

The J gene is TRBJ1-5, the V gene TRBV2; D not certain. V was shortened by 6 bases and J by 6 bases, with 18 bases between the two germline ends. Germline CDR1 reads SNHLY; CDR2 reads FYNNEI. The CDR3 spans 15 residues. DNA for the CDR3: TGTGCCAGCAGCCTCCGGGAGGGCAACGGTCAGCCCCAGCATTTT. Translating gives CASSLREGNGQPQHF.

The chain carries TRBV5-1 and TRBJ2-7; 9 positions match TRBD1. Trimming removed 4 bases from V and 3 bases from J; junction bases left unmatched: 5. This CDR3 is 14 amino acids long. CDR1 and CDR2 (germline): SGHRS, YFSETQ. CDR3 in amino acids: CASSTGGSLYEQYF. The CDR3 region has the DNA TGCGCCAGCAGCACAGGGGGCTCACTCTACGAGCAGTACTTC.

The CDR3 nucleotides are TGTGCCACCAGTGTAGGAGGCAGGGGGGTGTTTCGCACAGATACGCAGTATTTT. It specifies CATSVGGRGVFRTDTQYF. V is TRBV24-1 and J is TRBJ2-3; a possible D gene is TRBD1 (7 bases). The CDR3 loop spans 18 amino acids. V was trimmed by 5 bases and J by 1 base, leaving 21 bases between them. Germline loops: CDR1 KGHDR, CDR2 SFDVKD.

The V gene is TRBV3-1 (or the pseudogene TRBV3-2), the J gene TRBJ2-3; D may be TRBD2 (6 bases). The V gene's germline CDR1 is LGHDT and CDR2 YNNKEL (reference sequence). The germline V and J ends were trimmed by 8 bases and 3 bases, with 12 bases remaining between them. The CDR3 consists of 13 residues. CDR3 sequence (DNA): TGTGCCAGCCGAGGAGGGATAACAGATACGCAGTATTTT. It codes for CASRGGITDTQYF.

The rearrangement uses TRBV7-9 and TRBJ2-1; D may be TRBD1 (6 bases). Looked up from germline, CDR1 is SEHNR and CDR2 is FQNEAQ (reference sequence). The CDR3 has 14 amino acids. Deletions cut 0 bases from V and 5 bases from J, with 8 bases between. The CDR3 region is CASSLAGAHNEQFF. The CDR3 DNA reads as TGTGCCAGCAGCTTAGCGGGGGCCCACAATGAGCAGTTCTTC.

J is TRBJ1-5 and V is TRBV6-5, with unresolved D. The CDR3 covers 13 residues. The V end lost 7 bases, the J end lost 3 bases, and 10 bases lay between the germline ends. Germline V gene sequence: CDR1 MNHEY, CDR2 SVGAGI. CDR3 coding DNA: TGTGCCAGCATTTCTCCACTCAATCAGCCCCAGCATTTT. It is translated as CASISPLNQPQHF.

The J gene is TRBJ1-2, the V gene TRBV18, with 8 bases identical to TRBD1. The V gene's germline CDR1 is KGHSH and CDR2 LQKENI. This CDR3 is built from 13 residues. V lost 5 bases to trimming and J lost 4 bases; unmatched junction nucleotides: 3. The CDR3 DNA reads TGTGCCAGCTCAGACAGGGGCGGCTATGGCTACACCTTC. It yields the protein CASSDRGGYGYTF.

The rearrangement uses TRBV4-2 and TRBJ2-7; D perhaps matches TRBD2 (6 bases). CDR1 and CDR2 from the germline V gene are LGHNA and YNFKEQ. The V gene lost 0 bases and the J gene lost 0 bases, with 9 bases spanning the gap. The length of the CDR3 is 15 residues. CDR3 amino acids: CASSQDGTASYEQYF. The CDR3 nucleotides are TGTGCCAGCAGCCAAGACGGGACTGCCTCCTACGAGCAGTACTTC.

This clone was observed a few times. The V gene is TRBV19, the J gene TRBJ2-1, with D possibly TRBD1 on 6 matching bases. Trimming pared 10 bases from V and 5 bases from J, leaving 18 bases between. The CDR3 sequence is 14 residues long. Germline-derived CDR1 and CDR2 are LNHDA and SQIVND (reference sequence). The CDR3 reads CATARLQGDNEQFF. In DNA form, the CDR3 reads TGTGCCACCGCAAGGTTACAGGGTGACAATGAGCAGTTCTTC.

This clone was recorded a few times. V and J are TRBV25-1 and TRBJ2-5, with 10 bases fitting TRBD1. This CDR3 spans 16 amino acids. Trimming took 3 bases from V and 5 from J; bases not matched to a gene: 9. Germline-derived CDR1 and CDR2 are MGHDK and SYGVNS. The CDR3 is CASSDPRGQGLETQYF. Written as DNA, the CDR3 is TGTGCCAGCAGTGATCCACGGGGACAGGGGCTGGAGACCCAGTACTTC.

The chain uses TRBV3-1 (or the pseudogene TRBV3-2) and TRBJ2-2; TRBD2 agrees at 7 bases. The germline CDR1 and CDR2 sequences are LGHDT and YNNKEL (reference sequence). The length of the CDR3 is 17 residues. The ends lost 4 bases at V and 0 bases at J; junction bases unmatched: 8. The chain's CDR3 is CASSLVLADTNTGELFF. CDR3 nucleotide sequence: TGTGCCAGCAGCCTCGTCCTAGCGGACACGAACACCGGGGAGCTGTTTTTT.

CDR3 protein: CASSLAQVSDTQYF. In DNA, the CDR3 is TGCGCCAGCAGCTTGGCCCAGGTTTCAGATACGCAGTATTTT. V gene TRBV5-1 combines with J gene TRBJ2-3, with no clear D. Germline V CDR1 and CDR2: SGHRS, YFSETQ. The germline V and J ends were trimmed by 0 bases and 4 bases, with 9 bases remaining between them. CDR3 length: 14 residues.

The rearrangement uses TRBV6-1 and TRBJ2-7; 8 positions agree with TRBD1. The CDR3 is made up of 17 amino acids. Germline V gene data show CDR1 as MNHNS and CDR2 as SASEGT. V shed 0 bases, J shed 4 bases, and the junction held 11 bases outside the gene matches. In DNA form, the CDR3 reads TGTGCCAGCAGTGAAGCCCTGGTAGGCAGGGGGCATTACGAGCAGTACTTC. It yields the protein CASSEALVGRGHYEQYF.

This sequence joins TRBV5-1 and TRBJ1-1; D might be TRBD1 (5 bases). Per the germline V gene, CDR1 is SGHRS and CDR2 is YFSETQ. The CDR3 is 16 residues long. The V end lost 7 bases, the J end lost 1 base, and 20 bases lay between the germline ends. CDR3 residues: CASRTETITGNTEAFF. The CDR3 DNA sequence: TGCGCCAGCCGTACCGAGACGATCACAGGGAACACTGAAGCTTTCTTT.

In the case of this clone: A read error is the likely source, as a far larger clone sits one nucleotide away. This sequence joins TRBV13 and TRBJ2-7; maybe TRBD1 (6 bases). The V end lost 5 bases, the J end lost 2 bases, and 10 bases lay between the germline ends. Germline V gives CDR1 PRHDT, CDR2 FYEKMQ (reference sequence). This CDR3 is built from 13 residues. The CDR3 reads CASSRGQTYEQYF. DNA for the CDR3: TGTGCCAGCAGCCGAGGACAGACCTACGAGCAGTACTTC.

V usage is TRBV6-1 and J usage is TRBJ2-7, with unresolved D. The CDR3 is 13 amino acids. Trimming took 5 bases from V and 6 from J, leaving 14 bases between them. Germline CDR1 reads MNHNS; CDR2 reads SASEGT. The DNA of the CDR3 is TGTGCCAGCAGTCCTGACCGATCTAGCGAGCAGTACTTC. Encoded protein: CASSPDRSSEQYF.

This clone appeared a few times. CDR3 DNA sequence: TGTGCCAGCAGGGCCCGGGCGGGGTTGCAGCCCCAGCATTTT. Translating it yields CASRARAGLQPQHF. The chain is built from TRBV6-5 and TRBJ1-5; D remains ambiguous. Trimming took 6 bases from V and 7 from J, leaving 16 bases between them. Germline loops: CDR1 MNHEY, CDR2 SVGAGI. The CDR3 extends over 14 amino acids.

The chain recombines TRBV5-6 with TRBJ1-3; D is ambiguous. V was trimmed by 1 base and J by 1 base, leaving 12 bases between them. Germline V gene sequence: CDR1 SGHDT, CDR2 YYEEEE. The CDR3 has 16 residues. CDR3 in DNA: TGTGCCAGCAGCTTGAGGTCAGGTCGATCTGGAAACACCATATATTTT. This sequence encodes CASSLRSGRSGNTIYF.

CDR3 sequence (DNA): TGTGCCAGCAGTCCCGAACTACAGGGCCGGGGCGGCGAGCAGTACTTC. This translates into CASSPELQGRGGEQYF. V gene TRBV6-2 or TRBV6-3 combines with J gene TRBJ2-7; D is perhaps TRBD1 (6 bases). Trimming removed 5 bases at V and 6 bases at J, with 23 bases between. Germline V gene sequence: CDR1 MNHEY, CDR2 SVGEGT. The CDR3 covers 16 residues.

This clone was observed once. The chain carries TRBV24-1 and TRBJ2-1; D perhaps matches TRBD1 (6 bases). Germline CDR1 KGHDR, CDR2 SFDVKD. The CDR3 length is 15 residues. Trimming left V 5 bases short and J 10 bases short, with 20 bases between. The CDR3 loop reads CATSVGRGASEEQFF. The CDR3 DNA sequence: TGTGCCACCAGTGTGGGCAGGGGAGCCTCGGAGGAGCAGTTCTTC.

The chain couples TRBV3-1 (or the pseudogene TRBV3-2) to TRBJ1-6, with D possibly matching TRBD1 (6 bases). The CDR3 is made up of 13 amino acids. Germline CDR1 LGHDT, CDR2 YNNKEL (reference sequence). V lost 7 bases and J 7 bases, leaving 11 bases between the germline ends. CDR3 bases: TGTGCCAGCAACGACAGGCAGAATTCACCCCTCCACTTT. Amino acid sequence: CASNDRQNSPLHF.

The V gene is TRBV27, the J gene TRBJ2-1; no definite D call. CDR3 length: 14 residues. Germline V gene lookup returns CDR1 MNHEY and CDR2 SMNVEV (reference sequence). The ends were cut back, 6 bases at V and 2 bases at J, with 11 bases in the middle. The CDR3 is CASSYTATYNEQFF. DNA of the CDR3: TGTGCCAGCAGCTATACTGCAACCTACAATGAGCAGTTCTTC.